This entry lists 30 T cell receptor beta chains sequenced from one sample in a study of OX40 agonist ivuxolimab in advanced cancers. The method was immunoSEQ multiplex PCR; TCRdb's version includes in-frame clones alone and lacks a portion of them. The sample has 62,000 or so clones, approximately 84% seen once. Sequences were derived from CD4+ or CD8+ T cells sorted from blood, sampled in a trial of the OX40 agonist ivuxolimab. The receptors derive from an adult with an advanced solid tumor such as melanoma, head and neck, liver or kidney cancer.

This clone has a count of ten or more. CDR3 bases: TGTGCCAGCAGCTTAACATCGGGGTTTTCGAGCAATGAGCAGTTCTTC. Its protein product is CASSLTSGFSSNEQFF. The chain uses TRBV11-3 and TRBJ2-1, with a tentative D call TRBD2 (5 bases). The CDR3 is made up of 16 amino acids. In germline, CDR1 is SGHNT, CDR2 YENEEA. The V and J ends lost 2 bases and 6 bases respectively, with 17 bases between them.

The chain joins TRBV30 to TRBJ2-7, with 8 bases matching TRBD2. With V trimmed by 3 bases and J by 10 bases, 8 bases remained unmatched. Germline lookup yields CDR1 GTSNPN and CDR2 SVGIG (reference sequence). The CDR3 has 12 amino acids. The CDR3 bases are TGTGCCTGGAGGTCGGTAGCGGGACCCCAGTACTTC. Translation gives CAWRSVAGPQYF. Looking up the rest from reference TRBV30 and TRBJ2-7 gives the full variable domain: SQTIHQWPATLVQPVGSPLSLECTVEGTSNPNLYWYRQAAGRGLQLLFYSVGIGQISSEVPQNLSASRPQDRQFILSSKKLLLSDSGFYLCAWRSVAGPQYFGPGTRLTVT.

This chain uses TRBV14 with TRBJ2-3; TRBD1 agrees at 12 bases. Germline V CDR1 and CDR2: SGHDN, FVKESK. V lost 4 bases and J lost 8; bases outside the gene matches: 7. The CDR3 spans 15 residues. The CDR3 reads CASSPGQGAISTQYF. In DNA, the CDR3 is TGTGCCAGCAGCCCGGGACAGGGGGCAATCAGTACGCAGTATTTT.

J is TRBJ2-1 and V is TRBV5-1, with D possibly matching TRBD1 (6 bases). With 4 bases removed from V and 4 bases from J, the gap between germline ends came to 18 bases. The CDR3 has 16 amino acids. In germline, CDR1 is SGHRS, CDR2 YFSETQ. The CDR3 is CASSPDMTGVYNEQFF. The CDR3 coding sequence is TGCGCCAGCAGCCCGGATATGACAGGCGTGTACAATGAGCAGTTCTTC.

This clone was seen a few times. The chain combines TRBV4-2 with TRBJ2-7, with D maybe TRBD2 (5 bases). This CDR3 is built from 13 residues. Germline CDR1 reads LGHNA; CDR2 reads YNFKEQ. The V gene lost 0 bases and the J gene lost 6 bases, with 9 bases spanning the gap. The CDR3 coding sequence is TGTGCCAGCAGCCAAGAGGTAGGGAGCGAGCAGTACTTC. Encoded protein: CASSQEVGSEQYF.

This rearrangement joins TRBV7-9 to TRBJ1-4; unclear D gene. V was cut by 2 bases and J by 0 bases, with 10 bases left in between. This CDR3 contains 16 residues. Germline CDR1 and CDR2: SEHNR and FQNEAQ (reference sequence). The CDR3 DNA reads TGTGCCAGCAGCTTACGACTTGTTGCAACTAATGAAAAACTGTTTTTT. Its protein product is CASSLRLVATNEKLFF. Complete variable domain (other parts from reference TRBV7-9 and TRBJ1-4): DTGVSQNPRHKITKRGQNVTFRCDPISEHNRLYWYRQTLGQGPEFLTYFQNEAQLEKSRLLSDRFSAERPKGSFSTLEIQRTEQGDSAMYLCASSLRLVATNEKLFFGSGTQLSVL.

The CDR3 loop is CASSPRVEQPQHF. CDR3 nucleotides: TGTGCCAGCAGTCCGAGGGTCGAACAGCCCCAGCATTTT. V is TRBV6-1 and J is TRBJ1-5, with D uncertain. The germline V gene encodes CDR1 MNHNS and CDR2 SASEGT. The CDR3 covers 13 residues. V lost 5 bases and J 7 bases, leaving 12 bases between the germline ends.

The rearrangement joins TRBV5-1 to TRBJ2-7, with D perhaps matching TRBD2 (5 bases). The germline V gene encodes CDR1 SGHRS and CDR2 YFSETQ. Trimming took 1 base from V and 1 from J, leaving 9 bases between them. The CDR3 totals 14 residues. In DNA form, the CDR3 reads TGCGCCAGCAGCTTGCACCGGGGATCCTACGAGCAGTACTTC. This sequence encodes CASSLHRGSYEQYF.

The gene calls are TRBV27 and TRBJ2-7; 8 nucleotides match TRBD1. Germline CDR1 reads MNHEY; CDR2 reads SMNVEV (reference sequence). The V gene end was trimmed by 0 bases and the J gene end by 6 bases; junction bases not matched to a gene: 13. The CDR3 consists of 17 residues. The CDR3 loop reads CASSLSIQGAIRPEQYF. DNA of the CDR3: TGTGCCAGCAGTTTATCGATCCAGGGGGCTATCCGGCCCGAGCAGTACTTC.

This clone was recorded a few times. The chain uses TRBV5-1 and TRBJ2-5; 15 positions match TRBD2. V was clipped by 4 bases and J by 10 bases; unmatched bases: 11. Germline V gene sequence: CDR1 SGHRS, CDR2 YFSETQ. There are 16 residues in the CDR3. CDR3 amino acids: CASSPWTSGRARDQYF. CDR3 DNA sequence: TGCGCCAGCAGCCCTTGGACTAGCGGGAGGGCAAGAGACCAGTACTTC.

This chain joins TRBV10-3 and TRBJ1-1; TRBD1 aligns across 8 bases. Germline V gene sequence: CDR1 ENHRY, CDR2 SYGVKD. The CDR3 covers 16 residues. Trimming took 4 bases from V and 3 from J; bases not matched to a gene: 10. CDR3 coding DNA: TGTGCCATCAGTGGAGGACAGGGAGGGTCGGACACTGAAGCTTTCTTT. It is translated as CAISGGQGGSDTEAFF.

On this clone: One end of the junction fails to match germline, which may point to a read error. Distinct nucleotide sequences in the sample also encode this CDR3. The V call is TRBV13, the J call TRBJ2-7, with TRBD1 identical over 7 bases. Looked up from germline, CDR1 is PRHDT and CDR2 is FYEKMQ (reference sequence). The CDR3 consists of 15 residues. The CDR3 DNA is TGTGCCAGCAGCTTTACCGGGACAGCTTCCTACGAGCAGTACTTT. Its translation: CASSFTGTASYEQYF. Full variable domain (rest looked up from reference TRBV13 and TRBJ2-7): AAGVIQSPRHLIKEKRETATLKCYPIPRHDTVYWYQQGPGQDPQFLISFYEKMQSDKGSIPDRFSAQQFSDYHSELNMSSLELGDSALYFCASSFTGTASYEQYFGPGTRLTVT.

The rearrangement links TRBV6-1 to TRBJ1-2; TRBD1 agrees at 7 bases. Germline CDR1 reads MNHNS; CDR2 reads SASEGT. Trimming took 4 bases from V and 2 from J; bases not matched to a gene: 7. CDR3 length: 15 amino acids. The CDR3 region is CASSGTGTVNYGYTF. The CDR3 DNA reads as TGTGCCAGCAGTGGTACAGGGACAGTGAACTATGGCTACACCTTC.

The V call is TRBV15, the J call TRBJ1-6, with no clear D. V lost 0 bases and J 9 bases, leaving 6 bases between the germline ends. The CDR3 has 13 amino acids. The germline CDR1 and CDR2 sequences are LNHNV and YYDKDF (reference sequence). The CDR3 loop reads CATSRDRGSPLHF. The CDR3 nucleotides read TGTGCCACCAGCAGAGACCGTGGTTCACCCCTCCACTTT.

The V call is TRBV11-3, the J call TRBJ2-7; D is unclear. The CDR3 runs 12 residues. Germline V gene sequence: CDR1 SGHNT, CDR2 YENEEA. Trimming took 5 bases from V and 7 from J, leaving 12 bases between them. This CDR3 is CASSADRLEQYF. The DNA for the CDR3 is TGTGCCAGCAGCGCGGACCGTTTGGAGCAGTACTTC.

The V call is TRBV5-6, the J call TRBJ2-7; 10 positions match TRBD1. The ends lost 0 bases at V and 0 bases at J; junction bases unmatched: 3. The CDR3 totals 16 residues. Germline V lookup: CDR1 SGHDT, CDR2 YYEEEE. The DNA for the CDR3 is TGTGCCAGCAGCTTGGGTGGACAGGGGGGCTCCTACGAGCAGTACTTC. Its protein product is CASSLGGQGGSYEQYF.

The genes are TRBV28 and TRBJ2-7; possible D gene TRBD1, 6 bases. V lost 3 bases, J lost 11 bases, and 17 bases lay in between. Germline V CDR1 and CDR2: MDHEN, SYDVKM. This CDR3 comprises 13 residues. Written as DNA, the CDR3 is TGTGCCAGCAGTTTCAGCGACAGGATAGGAAAGTACTTC. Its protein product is CASSFSDRIGKYF.

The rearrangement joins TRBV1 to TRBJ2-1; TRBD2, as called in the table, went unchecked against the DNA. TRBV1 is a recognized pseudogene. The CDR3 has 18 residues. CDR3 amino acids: CTSASGLAGDSSYNEQFF. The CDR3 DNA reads TGCACCAGCGCTTCGGGACTAGCGGGAGATAGCTCCTACAATGAGCAGTTCTTC.

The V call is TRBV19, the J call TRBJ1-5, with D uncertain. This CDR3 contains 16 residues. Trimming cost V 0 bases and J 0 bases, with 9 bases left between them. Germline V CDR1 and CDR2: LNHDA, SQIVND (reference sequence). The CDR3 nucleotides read TGTGCCAGTAGTATAGACGGAGGGTATAGCAATCAGCCCCAGCATTTT. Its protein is CASSIDGGYSNQPQHF.

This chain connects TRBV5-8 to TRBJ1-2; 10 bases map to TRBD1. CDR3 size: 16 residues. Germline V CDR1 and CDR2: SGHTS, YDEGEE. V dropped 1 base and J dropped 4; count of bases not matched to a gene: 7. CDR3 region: CASSLFSGQGSYGYTF. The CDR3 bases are TGTGCCAGCAGCTTGTTTTCGGGACAGGGGTCCTATGGCTACACCTTC.

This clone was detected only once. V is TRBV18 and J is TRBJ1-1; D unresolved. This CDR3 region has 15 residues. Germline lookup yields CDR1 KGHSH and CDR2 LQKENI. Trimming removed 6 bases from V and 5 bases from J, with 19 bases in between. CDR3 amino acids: CASSTDGWVATEAFF. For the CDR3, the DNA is TGTGCCAGCTCCACAGACGGCTGGGTAGCTACTGAAGCTTTCTTT.

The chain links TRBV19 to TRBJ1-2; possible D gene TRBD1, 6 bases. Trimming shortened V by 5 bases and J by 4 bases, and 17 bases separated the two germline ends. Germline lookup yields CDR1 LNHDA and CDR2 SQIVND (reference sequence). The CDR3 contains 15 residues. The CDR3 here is CASSGGQIPPYGYTF. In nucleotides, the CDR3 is TGTGCCAGTAGTGGAGGACAGATTCCACCCTATGGCTACACCTTC.

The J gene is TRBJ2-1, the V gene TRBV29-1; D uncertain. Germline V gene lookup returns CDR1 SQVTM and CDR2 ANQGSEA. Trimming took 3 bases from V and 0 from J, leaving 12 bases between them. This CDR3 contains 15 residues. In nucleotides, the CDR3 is TGCAGCGTTGACGCAAGGATGAGCTCCTACAATGAGCAGTTCTTC. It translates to CSVDARMSSYNEQFF.

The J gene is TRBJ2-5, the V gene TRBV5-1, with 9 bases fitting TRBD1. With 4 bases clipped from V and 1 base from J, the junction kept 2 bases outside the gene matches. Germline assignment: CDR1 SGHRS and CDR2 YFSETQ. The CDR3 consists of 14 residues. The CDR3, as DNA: TGCGCCAGCAGCCTACAGGGGGCCCAAGAGACCCAGTACTTC. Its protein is CASSLQGAQETQYF. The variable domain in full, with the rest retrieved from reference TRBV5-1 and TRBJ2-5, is KAGVTQTPRYLIKTRGQQVTLSCSPISGHRSVSWYQQTPGQGLQFLFEYFSETQRNKGNFPGRFSGRQFSNSRSEMNVSTLELGDSALYLCASSLQGAQETQYFGPGTRLLVL.

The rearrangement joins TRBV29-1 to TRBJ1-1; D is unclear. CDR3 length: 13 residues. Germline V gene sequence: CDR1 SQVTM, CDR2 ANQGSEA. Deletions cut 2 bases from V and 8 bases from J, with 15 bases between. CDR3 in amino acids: CSVEPQYGEEAFF. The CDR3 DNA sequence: TGCAGCGTTGAACCCCAGTATGGGGAGGAAGCTTTCTTT.

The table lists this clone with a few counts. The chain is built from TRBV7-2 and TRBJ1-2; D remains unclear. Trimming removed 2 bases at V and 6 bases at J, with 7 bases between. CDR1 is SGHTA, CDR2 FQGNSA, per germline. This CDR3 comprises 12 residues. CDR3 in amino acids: CASSLTRDGYTF. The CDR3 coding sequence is TGTGCCAGCAGCTTAACAAGGGATGGCTACACCTTC. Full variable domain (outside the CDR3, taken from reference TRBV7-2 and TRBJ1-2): GAGVSQSPSNKVTEKGKDVELRCDPISGHTALYWYRQSLGQGLEFLIYFQGNSAPDKSGLPSDRFSAERTGGSVSTLTIQRTQQEDSAVYLCASSLTRDGYTFGSGTRLTVV.

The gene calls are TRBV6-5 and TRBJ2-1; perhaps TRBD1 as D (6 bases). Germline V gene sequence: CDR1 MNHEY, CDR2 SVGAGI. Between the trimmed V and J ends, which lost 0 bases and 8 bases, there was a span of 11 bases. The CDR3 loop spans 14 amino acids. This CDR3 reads CASSYSWQGYEQFF. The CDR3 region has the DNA TGTGCCAGCAGTTACTCTTGGCAGGGGTATGAGCAGTTCTTC.

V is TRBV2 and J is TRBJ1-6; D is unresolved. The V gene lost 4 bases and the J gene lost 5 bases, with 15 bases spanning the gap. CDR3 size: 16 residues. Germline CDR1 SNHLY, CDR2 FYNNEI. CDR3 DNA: TGTGCCAGCAGTGGGCGACGGCTAAAGAATAATTCACCCCTCCACTTT. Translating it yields CASSGRRLKNNSPLHF.

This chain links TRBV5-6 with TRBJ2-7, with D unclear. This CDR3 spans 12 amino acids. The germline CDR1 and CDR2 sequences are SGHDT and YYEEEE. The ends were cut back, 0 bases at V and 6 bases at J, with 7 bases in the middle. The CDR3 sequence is CASSLEGLEQYF. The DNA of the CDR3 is TGTGCCAGCAGCTTGGAGGGTCTCGAGCAGTACTTC.

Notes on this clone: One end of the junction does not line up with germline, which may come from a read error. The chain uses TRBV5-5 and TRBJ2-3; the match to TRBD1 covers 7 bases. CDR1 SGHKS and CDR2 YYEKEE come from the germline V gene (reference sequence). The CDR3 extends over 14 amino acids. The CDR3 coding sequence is TGCGCCAGCAGCAAAGGACAGGGCACAGATACGCAGTATTTT. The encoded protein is CASSKGQGTDTQYF. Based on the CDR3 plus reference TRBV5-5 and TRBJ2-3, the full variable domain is DAGVTQSPTHLIKTRGQQVTLRCSPISGHKSVSWYQQVLGQGPQFIFQYYEKEERGRGNFPDRFSARQFPNYSSELNVNALLLGDSALYLCASSKGQGTDTQYFGPGTRLTVL.